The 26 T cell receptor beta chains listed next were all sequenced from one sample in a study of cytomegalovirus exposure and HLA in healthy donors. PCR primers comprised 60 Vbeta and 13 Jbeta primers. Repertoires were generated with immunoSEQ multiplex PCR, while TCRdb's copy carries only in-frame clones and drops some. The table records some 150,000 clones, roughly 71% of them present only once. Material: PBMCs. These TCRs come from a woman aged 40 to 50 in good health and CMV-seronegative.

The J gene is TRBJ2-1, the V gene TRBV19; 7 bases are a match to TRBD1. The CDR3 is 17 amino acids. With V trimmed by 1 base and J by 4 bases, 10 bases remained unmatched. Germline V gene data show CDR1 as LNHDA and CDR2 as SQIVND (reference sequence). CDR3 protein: CASSIVHDGQVYNEQFF. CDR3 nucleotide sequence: TGTGCCAGTAGTATAGTTCATGATGGACAGGTGTACAATGAGCAGTTCTTC. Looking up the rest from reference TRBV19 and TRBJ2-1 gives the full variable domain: DGGITQSPKYLFRKEGQNVTLSCEQNLNHDAMYWYRQDPGQGLRLIYYSQIVNDFQKGDIAEGYSVSREKKESFPLTVTSAQKNPTAFYLCASSIVHDGQVYNEQFFGPGTRLTVL.

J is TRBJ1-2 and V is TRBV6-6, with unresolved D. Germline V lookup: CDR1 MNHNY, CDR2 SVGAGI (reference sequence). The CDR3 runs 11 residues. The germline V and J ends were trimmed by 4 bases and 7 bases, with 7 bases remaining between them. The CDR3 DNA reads TGTGCCAGCAGTTTTAGCACTGGCTACACCTTC. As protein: CASSFSTGYTF.

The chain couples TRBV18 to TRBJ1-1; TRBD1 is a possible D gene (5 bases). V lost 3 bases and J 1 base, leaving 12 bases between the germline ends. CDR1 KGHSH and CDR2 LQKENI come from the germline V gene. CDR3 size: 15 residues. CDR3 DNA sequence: TGTGCCAGCTCACCCATTGCCACAGGGAACACTGAAGCTTTCTTT. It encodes CASSPIATGNTEAFF.

The CDR3 DNA sequence: TGTGCCAGCAGTCGGGGTCTTAGCAATCAGCCCCAGCATTTT. It translates to CASSRGLSNQPQHF. The chain has TRBV27 and TRBJ1-5; no clear D. The CDR3 length is 14 residues. Germline V CDR1 and CDR2: MNHEY, SMNVEV (reference sequence). V was shortened by 5 bases and J by 0 bases, with 8 bases between the two germline ends.

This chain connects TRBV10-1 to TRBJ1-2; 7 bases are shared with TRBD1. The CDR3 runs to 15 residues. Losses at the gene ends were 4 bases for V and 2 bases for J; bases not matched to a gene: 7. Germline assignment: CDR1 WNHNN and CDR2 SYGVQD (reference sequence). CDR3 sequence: CASSVQGVMNYGYTF. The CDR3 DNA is TGCGCCAGCAGTGTGCAGGGGGTAATGAACTATGGCTACACCTTC.

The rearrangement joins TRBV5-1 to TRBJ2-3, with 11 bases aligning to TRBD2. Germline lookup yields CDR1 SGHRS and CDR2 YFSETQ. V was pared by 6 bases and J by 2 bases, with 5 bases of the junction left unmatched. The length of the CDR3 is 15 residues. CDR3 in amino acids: CASTSSGGPTDTQYF. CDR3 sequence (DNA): TGCGCCAGCACCTCTAGCGGGGGGCCCACAGATACGCAGTATTTT.

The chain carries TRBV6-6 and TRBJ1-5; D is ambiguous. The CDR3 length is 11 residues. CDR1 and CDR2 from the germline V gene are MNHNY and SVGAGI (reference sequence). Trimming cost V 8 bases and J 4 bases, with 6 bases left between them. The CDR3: CASGPNQPQHF. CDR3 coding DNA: TGTGCCAGCGGCCCTAATCAGCCCCAGCATTTT.

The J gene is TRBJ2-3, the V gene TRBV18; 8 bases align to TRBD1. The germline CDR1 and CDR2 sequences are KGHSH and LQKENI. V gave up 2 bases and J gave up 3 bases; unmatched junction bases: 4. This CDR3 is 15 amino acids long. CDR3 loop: CASSPGRGPTDTQYF. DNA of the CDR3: TGTGCCAGCTCACCAGGCAGGGGGCCTACAGATACGCAGTATTTT.

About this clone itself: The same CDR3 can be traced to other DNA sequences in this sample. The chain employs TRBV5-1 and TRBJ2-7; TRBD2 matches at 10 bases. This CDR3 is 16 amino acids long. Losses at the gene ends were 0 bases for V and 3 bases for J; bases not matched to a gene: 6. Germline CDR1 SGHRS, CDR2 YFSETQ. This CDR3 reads CASSLDSGGSIYEQYF. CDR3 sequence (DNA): TGCGCCAGCAGCTTGGATAGCGGGGGGTCCATCTACGAGCAGTACTTC.

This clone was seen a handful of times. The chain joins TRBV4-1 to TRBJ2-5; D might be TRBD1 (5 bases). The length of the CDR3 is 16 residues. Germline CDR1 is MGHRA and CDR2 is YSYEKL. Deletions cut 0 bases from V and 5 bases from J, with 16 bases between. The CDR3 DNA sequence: TGCGCCAGCAGCCAAGACAGGGTCTTTTTCGGGGAGACCCAGTACTTC. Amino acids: CASSQDRVFFGETQYF.

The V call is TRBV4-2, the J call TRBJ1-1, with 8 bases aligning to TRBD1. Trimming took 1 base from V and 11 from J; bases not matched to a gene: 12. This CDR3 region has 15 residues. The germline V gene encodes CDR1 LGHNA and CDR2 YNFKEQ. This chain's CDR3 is CASSQAKGGQAWAFF. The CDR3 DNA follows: TGTGCCAGCAGCCAAGCGAAAGGGGGACAGGCCTGGGCTTTCTTT.

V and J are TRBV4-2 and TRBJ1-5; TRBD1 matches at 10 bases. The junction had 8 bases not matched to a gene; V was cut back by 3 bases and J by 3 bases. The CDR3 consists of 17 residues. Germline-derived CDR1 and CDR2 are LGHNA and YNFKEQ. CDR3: CASSQAGQGTPNQPQHF. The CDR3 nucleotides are TGTGCCAGCAGCCAGGCGGGACAGGGGACCCCCAATCAGCCCCAGCATTTT.

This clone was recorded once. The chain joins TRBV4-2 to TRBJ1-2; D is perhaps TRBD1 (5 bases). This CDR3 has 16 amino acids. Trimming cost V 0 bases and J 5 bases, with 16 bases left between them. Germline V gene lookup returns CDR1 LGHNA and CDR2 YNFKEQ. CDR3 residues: CASSQDSQGKKYGYTF. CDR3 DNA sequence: TGTGCCAGCAGCCAAGATTCTCAGGGAAAAAAGTATGGCTACACCTTC.

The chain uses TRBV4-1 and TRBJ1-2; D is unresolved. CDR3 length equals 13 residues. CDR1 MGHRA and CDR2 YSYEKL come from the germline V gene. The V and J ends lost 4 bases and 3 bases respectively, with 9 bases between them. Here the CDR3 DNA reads TGCGCCAGCAGCCTGCTAGCGGACTATGGCTACACCTTC. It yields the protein CASSLLADYGYTF.

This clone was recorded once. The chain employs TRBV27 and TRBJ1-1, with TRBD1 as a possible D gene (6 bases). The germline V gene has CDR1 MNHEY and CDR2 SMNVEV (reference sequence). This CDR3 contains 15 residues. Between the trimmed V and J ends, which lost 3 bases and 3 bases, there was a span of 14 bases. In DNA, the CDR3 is TGTGCCAGCAGTTTGAGAAACAGGGCGGACACTGAAGCTTTCTTT. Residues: CASSLRNRADTEAFF.

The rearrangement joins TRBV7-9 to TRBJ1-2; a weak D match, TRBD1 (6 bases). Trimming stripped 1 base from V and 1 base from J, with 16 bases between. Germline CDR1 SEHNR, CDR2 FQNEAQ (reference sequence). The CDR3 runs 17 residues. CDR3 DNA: TGTGCCAGCAGCTTAGTTATCGGGACACCTAATAACTATGGCTACACCTTC. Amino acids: CASSLVIGTPNNYGYTF.

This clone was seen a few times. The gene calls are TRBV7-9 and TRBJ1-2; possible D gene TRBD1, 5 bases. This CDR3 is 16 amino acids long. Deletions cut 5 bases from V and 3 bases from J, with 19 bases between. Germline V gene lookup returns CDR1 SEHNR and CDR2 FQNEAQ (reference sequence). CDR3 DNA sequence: TGTGCCAGCAGCCCGGAACCTTCCCAAGGGGACTATGGCTACACCTTC. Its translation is CASSPEPSQGDYGYTF.

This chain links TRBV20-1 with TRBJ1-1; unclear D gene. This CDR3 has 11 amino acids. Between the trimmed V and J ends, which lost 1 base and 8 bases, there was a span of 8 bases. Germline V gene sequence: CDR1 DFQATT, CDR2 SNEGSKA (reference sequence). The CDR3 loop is CSARVSLEAFF. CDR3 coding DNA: TGCAGTGCTAGAGTAAGCTTAGAAGCTTTCTTT.

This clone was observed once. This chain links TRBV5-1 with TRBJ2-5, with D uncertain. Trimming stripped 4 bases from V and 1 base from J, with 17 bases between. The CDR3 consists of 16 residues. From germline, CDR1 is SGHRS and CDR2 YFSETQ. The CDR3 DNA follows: TGCGCCAGCAGCGCTGACAATATGTTGGGCCAAGAGACCCAGTACTTC. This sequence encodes CASSADNMLGQETQYF.

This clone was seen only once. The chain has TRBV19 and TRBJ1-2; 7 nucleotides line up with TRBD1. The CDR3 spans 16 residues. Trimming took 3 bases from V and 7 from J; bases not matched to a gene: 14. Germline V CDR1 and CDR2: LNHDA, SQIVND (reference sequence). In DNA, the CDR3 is TGTGCCAGTAGTATTACACAGGGGATGACCCCAAGTGGCTACACCTTC. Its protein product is CASSITQGMTPSGYTF.

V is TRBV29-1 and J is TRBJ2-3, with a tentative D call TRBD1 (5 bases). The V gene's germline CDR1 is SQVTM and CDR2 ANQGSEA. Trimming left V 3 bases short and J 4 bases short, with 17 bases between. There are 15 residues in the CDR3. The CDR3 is CSVESQGFPSDTQYF. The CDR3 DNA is TGCAGCGTTGAGTCGCAGGGCTTTCCATCAGATACGCAGTATTTT.

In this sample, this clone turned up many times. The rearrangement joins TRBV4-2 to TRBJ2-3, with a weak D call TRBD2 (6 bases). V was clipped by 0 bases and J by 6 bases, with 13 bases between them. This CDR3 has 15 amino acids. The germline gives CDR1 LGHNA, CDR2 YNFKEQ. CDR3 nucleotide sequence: TGTGCCAGCAGCCAAGAGAACACGGGGGAGGATACGCAGTATTTT. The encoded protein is CASSQENTGEDTQYF.

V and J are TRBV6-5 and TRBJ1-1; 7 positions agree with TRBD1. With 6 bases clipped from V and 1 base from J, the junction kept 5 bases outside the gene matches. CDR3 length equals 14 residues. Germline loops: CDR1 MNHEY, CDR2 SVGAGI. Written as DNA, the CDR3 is TGTGCCAGCAGAAGACAGGGAGGGAACACTGAAGCTTTCTTT. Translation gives CASRRQGGNTEAFF.

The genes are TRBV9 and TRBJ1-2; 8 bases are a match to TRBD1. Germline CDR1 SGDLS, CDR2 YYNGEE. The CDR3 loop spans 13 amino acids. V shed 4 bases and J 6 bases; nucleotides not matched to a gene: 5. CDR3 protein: CASSFSGGHGYTF. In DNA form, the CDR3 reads TGTGCCAGCAGCTTTTCAGGGGGCCATGGCTACACCTTC.

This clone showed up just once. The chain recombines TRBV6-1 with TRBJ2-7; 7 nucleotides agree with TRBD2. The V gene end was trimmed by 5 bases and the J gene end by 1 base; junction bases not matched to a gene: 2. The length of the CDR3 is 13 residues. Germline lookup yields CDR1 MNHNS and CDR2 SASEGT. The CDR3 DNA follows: TGTGCCAGCAGTTCCGGGGGGTCCTACGAGCAGTACTTC. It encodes CASSSGGSYEQYF.

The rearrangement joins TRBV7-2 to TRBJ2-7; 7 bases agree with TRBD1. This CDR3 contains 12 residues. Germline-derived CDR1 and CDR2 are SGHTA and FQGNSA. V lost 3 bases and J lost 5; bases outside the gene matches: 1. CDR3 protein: CASSLDRNEQYF. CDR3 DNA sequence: TGTGCCAGCAGCTTGGACAGGAACGAGCAGTACTTC.